What follows are 8 T cell receptor beta chains derived from one specimen sequenced in a study of T cell changes during pregnancy in multiple sclerosis. TCRdb keeps only in-frame clones here, not all; method: immunoSEQ multiplex PCR. The table lists about 40,000 clones, roughly 90% of them singletons. The sequenced sample was CD8+ T cells from peripheral blood mononuclear cells, obtained in the third trimester of pregnancy. The receptors here all came from a female donor with multiple sclerosis, enrolled in a pregnancy study.

The chain links TRBV2 to TRBJ2-1; no definite D call. The CDR3 has 15 amino acids. Germline V gene data show CDR1 as SNHLY and CDR2 as FYNNEI. V was cut by 7 bases and J by 0 bases, with 13 bases left in between. The CDR3 coding sequence is TGTGCCAGCAAGGAGTTTATGAGCTCCTACAATGAGCAGTTCTTC. Its translation is CASKEFMSSYNEQFF.

The chain couples TRBV9 to TRBJ2-7; D unclear. Germline lookup yields CDR1 SGDLS and CDR2 YYNGEE. The CDR3 runs to 14 residues. The ends were cut back, 4 bases at V and 0 bases at J, with 11 bases in the middle. The CDR3 loop reads CASSTWADSYEQYF. DNA for the CDR3: TGTGCCAGCAGCACTTGGGCCGACTCCTACGAGCAGTACTTC. Full variable domain (missing parts from reference TRBV9 and TRBJ2-7): DSGVTQTPKHLITATGQRVTLRCSPRSGDLSVYWYQQSLDQGLQFLIQYYNGEERAKGNILERFSAQQFPDLHSELNLSSLELGDSALYFCASSTWADSYEQYFGPGTRLTVT.

J is TRBJ1-2 and V is TRBV2; tentatively, D is TRBD1 (5 bases). V gave up 3 bases and J gave up 8 bases, with 19 bases separating them. The CDR3 is 15 residues long. Germline V gene data show CDR1 as SNHLY and CDR2 as FYNNEI. The CDR3 spells CASSELVKGLYGYTF. Here the CDR3 DNA reads TGTGCCAGCAGTGAGTTGGTCAAGGGGTTATACGGCTACACCTTC.

V and J are TRBV7-9 and TRBJ2-5; TRBD2 agrees at 9 bases. J was trimmed by 4 bases and V by 5 bases; bases with no gene match: 2. CDR1 is SEHNR, CDR2 FQNEAQ, per germline (reference sequence). The length of the CDR3 is 13 residues. Written as DNA, the CDR3 is TGTGCCAGCAGCCCAGCGGGGGGAGAGACCCAGTACTTC. Residues: CASSPAGGETQYF. The complete variable domain, with remaining parts taken from reference TRBV7-9 and TRBJ2-5, reads DTGVSQNPRHKITKRGQNVTFRCDPISEHNRLYWYRQTLGQGPEFLTYFQNEAQLEKSRLLSDRFSAERPKGSFSTLEIQRTEQGDSAMYLCASSPAGGETQYFGPGTRLLVL.

This chain connects TRBV4-2 to TRBJ2-2; TRBD2 agrees at 14 bases. Germline values: CDR1 LGHNA, CDR2 YNFKEQ. The CDR3 has 18 residues. V dropped 1 base and J dropped 5; count of bases not matched to a gene: 6. CDR3 sequence reads: CASSQGGTSGSRTGELFF. CDR3 in DNA: TGTGCCAGCAGCCAAGGCGGGACTAGCGGGAGTAGGACCGGGGAGCTGTTTTTT.

The rearrangement links TRBV5-1 to TRBJ1-1, with D hard to call. CDR1 and CDR2 (germline): SGHRS, YFSETQ. Trimming cost V 2 bases and J 1 base, with 6 bases left between them. The CDR3 has 13 residues. The CDR3 loop reads CASSLTSNTEAFF. CDR3 DNA sequence: TGCGCCAGCAGCTTAACTTCGAACACTGAAGCTTTCTTT.

The chain uses TRBV29-1 and TRBJ2-1; D is possibly TRBD2 (5 bases). The CDR3 is 14 amino acids. From germline, CDR1 is SQVTM and CDR2 ANQGSEA. V lost 3 bases to trimming and J lost 1 base, with 10 bases between them. CDR3 in amino acids: CSVELEVSYNEQFF. The CDR3 DNA is TGCAGCGTTGAGTTGGAGGTATCCTACAATGAGCAGTTCTTC.

The chain is built from TRBV6-5 and TRBJ1-5; possible D gene TRBD1, 6 bases. Trimming left V 5 bases short and J 4 bases short, with 12 bases between. Per germline, CDR1 MNHEY and CDR2 SVGAGI. This CDR3 is 14 amino acids long. CDR3 nucleotide sequence: TGTGCCAGCAGTCCGGACAGAGCGAATCAGCCCCAGCATTTT. Translating it yields CASSPDRANQPQHF.